A selection of T cell receptor beta chains follows, all from one sample in a study of T-cell memory formation after mild COVID-19. TCRdb passed the 5' RACE reads through MiXCR, listing each CDR3 protein once. The sample yields 200,000 or so distinct CDR3 sequences, roughly 16% seen once. Sequenced sample: PBMCs or a T cell subset sorted from them (not recorded which). The receptors were gathered from an adult woman who had mild COVID-19 (a few samples of this study predate the infection). Cell type and time point are not known. The CDR3 runs from the conserved cysteine through the conserved F or W.

V: TRBV6-5
J: TRBJ2-2
CDR3: CASSYPGTGDSTGELFF

V: TRBV7-8
J: TRBJ1-1
CDR3: CASSNARGWNTEAFF

V: TRBV4-2
J: TRBJ2-7
CDR3: CASSPEAGGKYEQYF

V: TRBV5-1
J: TRBJ2-2
CDR3: CASSLSGDTGELFF

V: TRBV7-9
J: TRBJ2-3
CDR3: CASSLGRGPDTQYF

V: TRBV7-2
J: TRBJ1-2
CDR3: CASSFPRDRLNGYTF

V: TRBV9
J: TRBJ2-5
CDR3: CASSTGTSGLGAETQYF

V: TRBV6-6
J: TRBJ1-5
CDR3: CASSQTGASNQPQHF

V: TRBV5-5
J: TRBJ1-3
CDR3: CASSFPGTSSGNTIYF

V: TRBV19
J: TRBJ2-3
CDR3: CASSLGLADTQYF

V: TRBV20-1
J: TRBJ2-1
CDR3: CSARDRRGYNEQFF